These T cell receptor beta chains were read from a single sample in a study of cytomegalovirus exposure and HLA in healthy donors. Measured with immunoSEQ multiplex PCR; TCRdb has only the in-frame clones, and not every one. The top ten hold 7.5% to 9% of the sample, which has about 120,000 clones, around 80% seen once. Input material: PBMCs. These receptors were collected from a female donor in good health and CMV-seropositive. Both conserved end residues are part of each CDR3. Fields, in order: V gene, J gene, CDR3 protein.

>TRBV6-5|TRBJ1-1
CASSQSGVEAFF
>TRBV6-5|TRBJ1-2
CASSYGAGDGYTF
>TRBV5-1|TRBJ2-5
CASSRDTVGETQYF
>TRBV5-1|TRBJ1-2
CASNAGQVGGYTF
>TRBV30|TRBJ2-5
CAWSTSGGWTQYF
>TRBV7-9|TRBJ2-7
CASSPPPGTGYIYEQYF
>TRBV7-2|TRBJ2-2
CASSLVGGAGSGELFF
>TRBV13|TRBJ1-2
CASSLGTDNYGYTF
>TRBV5-1|TRBJ2-2
CASSFLAGEQTGELFF
>TRBV30|TRBJ1-5
CAWSVQTNQPQHF
>TRBV9|TRBJ2-4
CASSPHRGGLAKNIQYF
>TRBV12-5|TRBJ1-3
CASGEQGSGNTIYF
>TRBV5-1|TRBJ1-4
CASTPGQEGEKLFF
>TRBV6-6|TRBJ2-4
CASAQGIQYF
>TRBV9|TRBJ2-3
CASSPRGSGGAPDTQYF
>TRBV11-2|TRBJ1-1
CASSFHRDRLEAFF
>TRBV29-1|TRBJ2-3
CSVGGLAGGLPDTQYF
>TRBV10-3|TRBJ2-3
CAISESGGGHTDTQYF
>TRBV19|TRBJ2-1
CASSMLAGGYNEQFF
>TRBV27|TRBJ2-2
CASSLSPLGNTGELFF
>TRBV7-2|TRBJ2-1
CASSFAPGQGRNEQFF
>TRBV27|TRBJ1-6
CASSLIILPGGKNSPLHF
>TRBV7-8|TRBJ1-1
CASSASTGYGTEAFF
>TRBV7-9|TRBJ2-1
CASSLVLSVQGEQFF
>TRBV2|TRBJ1-1
CAGGNTEAFF
>TRBV2|TRBJ2-3
CASSVLIAGGYTDTQYF
>TRBV30|TRBJ1-1
CAWSSDGVYTEAFF
>TRBV11-2|TRBJ1-5
CASRNLCAGNQPQHF
>TRBV5-6|.
CASSPRIGAYEQYF
>TRBV9|TRBJ1-6
CASSVEVTGSPLHF
>TRBV5-4|TRBJ2-1
CASSLPLTNEQFF
>TRBV9|TRBJ1-2
CASSAGGTGGALNYGYTF
>TRBV5-6|TRBJ1-5
CASSLNSANPPQHF
>TRBV6-5|TRBJ1-2
CASRTLQGYGYTF
>TRBV10-3|TRBJ1-2
CAISRTGDYGYTF
>TRBV4-3|TRBJ2-5
CASSQGRGETQYF
>TRBV5-1|TRBJ1-2
CASSFPDFFGEGYTF
>TRBV9|TRBJ1-2
CASSPLGQGGYGYTF
>TRBV18|TRBJ2-1
CASSPSGRIDEQFF
>TRBV5-4|TRBJ1-2
CASSLQLPRYGYTF
>TRBV6-1|TRBJ1-5
CAITRDRGSQPQHF
>TRBV7-9|TRBJ2-1
CASSPARGVGEQFF